Presented here are 8 T cell receptor beta chains from one specimen sequenced in a study of cytomegalovirus exposure and HLA in healthy donors (dated by TCRdb to 2015 to 2018). Receptor amplification or capture employed the immunoSEQ multiplex PCR assay. The multiplex PCR relied on a mix of 60 forward primers for TCR Vbeta segments and 13 reverse primers for TCR Jbeta segments. Imported from immuneACCESS, the table was reduced by TCRdb to in-frame sequences with V and J called. These copies leave out some clones; in studies compared against another copy, an unresolved V gene accounts for under half, and the cause of the remainder is not known. The sample data list tens of thousands of clones, and roughly 58% of these were observed just once. The ten largest clones add up to about 5% of the sample. The sample comprised PBMCs. The source of these receptors is a woman in her twenties or thirties in good health and CMV-seropositive.

This chain uses TRBV9 with TRBJ2-7; TRBD1 is a possible D gene (5 bases). CDR1 and CDR2 from the germline V gene are SGDLS and YYNGEE. Trimming cost V 2 bases and J 9 bases, with 21 bases left between them. The CDR3 totals 15 residues. The CDR3 sequence: CASSVSIIPTQGQYF. CDR3 nucleotides: TGTGCCAGCAGCGTCTCGATCATCCCCACGCAGGGGCAGTACTTC.

This clone turned up a few times. This rearrangement joins TRBV9 to TRBJ1-2; D is perhaps TRBD1 (6 bases). Germline V CDR1 and CDR2: SGDLS, YYNGEE. The V gene lost 4 bases and the J gene lost 8 bases, with 18 bases spanning the gap. The CDR3 contains 14 residues. CDR3 DNA sequence: TGTGCCAGCAGCACCCGACAGGCTTGGCAAGGCTACACCTTC. It translates to CASSTRQAWQGYTF.

The CDR3 is CASSLAQRAGTSYNEQFF. The CDR3 DNA reads TGTGCCAGCAGCTTGGCCCAACGGGCGGGAACCTCCTACAATGAGCAGTTCTTC. V gene TRBV5-4 combines with J gene TRBJ2-1; possibly TRBD2 for D (6 bases). V lost 0 bases and J 0 bases, leaving 16 bases between the germline ends. Germline V gene sequence: CDR1 SGHNT, CDR2 YYREEE (reference sequence). The CDR3 contains 18 residues.

The V and J genes are TRBV25-1 and TRBJ1-4; D remains ambiguous. CDR1 and CDR2 (germline): MGHDK, SYGVNS. V lost 7 bases to trimming and J lost 3 bases, with 6 bases between them. The CDR3 is made up of 12 amino acids. CDR3 DNA sequence: TGTGCCAGCAATTCGGCTAATGAAAAACTGTTTTTT. Protein: CASNSANEKLFF.

Only a few counts were recorded for this clone. The chain links TRBV12-5 to TRBJ2-1, with D tentatively TRBD2 (5 bases). Trimming took 4 bases from V and 8 from J, leaving 15 bases between them. The length of the CDR3 is 14 residues. CDR1 LGHNT and CDR2 FRNRAP come from the germline V gene. The CDR3 sequence is CASGYGVRVDEQFF. The CDR3 bases are TGTGCTAGTGGTTACGGGGTCCGGGTCGATGAGCAGTTCTTC.

The chain recombines TRBV18 with TRBJ1-2, with D perhaps matching TRBD1 (5 bases). The CDR3 totals 13 residues. Germline CDR1 reads KGHSH; CDR2 reads LQKENI. V lost 3 bases and J lost 2, with 7 bases in between. This CDR3 reads CASSPGQNYGYTF. As DNA, the CDR3 is TGTGCCAGCTCACCCGGACAAAACTATGGCTACACCTTC.

This chain uses TRBV30 with TRBJ1-6, with D possibly TRBD1 on 6 matching bases. This CDR3 region has 14 residues. Trimming removed 2 bases at V and 7 bases at J, with 12 bases between. Germline V gives CDR1 GTSNPN, CDR2 SVGIG (reference sequence). The CDR3 here is CAWSKTGKNSPLHF. Written as DNA, the CDR3 is TGTGCCTGGAGTAAAACAGGGAAAAATTCACCCCTCCACTTT.

This clone appeared once. A junction end diverges from the germline sequence, so it may reflect a read error. This sequence joins TRBV7-9 and TRBJ2-3, with 10 bases matching TRBD2. Per the germline V gene, CDR1 is SEHNR and CDR2 is FQNEAQ (reference sequence). The CDR3 extends over 14 amino acids. DNA of the CDR3: TGTGCCAGCAGCCTAGCGGGGGCCCCGGATACGCAGTATTTT. Translation gives CASSLAGAPDTQYF.